This is a list of T cell receptor beta chains from one sample in a study of regulatory T cells in long-lasting Graves disease. In TCRdb, the multiplex PCR reads were re-called with MiXCR into one record per CDR3 protein. This sample yields approximately 350,000 distinct CDR3 sequences, of which roughly 10% are seen a single time; approximately 19% belongs to the top ten. These data also featured in a second study, about T cells in Graves' hyperthyroidism and ophthalmopathy.

The starting material was peripheral blood mononuclear cells (PBMCs), obtained at new diagnosis, from a patient treated with antithyroid drugs. These receptors originate from a woman between 18 and 30 years old with Graves disease. Each CDR3 is given with its conserved first and last residue. The D gene is left open where the match is weak. A row's size may be missing; if present it is once, few, many or a size class.

.	TRBV18	TRBJ2-5	many	CASSPQKETQYF	TGTGCCAGCTCACCACAGAAAGAGACCCAGTACTTC
.	TRBV6-2/TRBV6-3	TRBJ2-4	few	CASSYGGAGIAKNIQYF	TGTGCCAGCAGTTACGGTGGGGCGGGGATAGCCAAAAACATTCAGTACTTC
TRBD2	TRBV27	TRBJ2-1	.	CVSSTLAGAYNEQFF	TGTGTCAGCAGTACCCTAGCGGGAGCATACAATGAGCAGTTCTTC
.	TRBV6-2/TRBV6-3	TRBJ1-5	many	CASSYGGGSGPQHF	TGTGCCAGCAGTTACGGCGGGGGATCAGGACCCCAGCATTTT
TRBD1	TRBV20-1	TRBJ2-1	many	CSARAGGGNEQFF	TGCAGTGCTAGAGCAGGGGGTGGCAATGAGCAGTTCTTC
.	TRBV7-3	TRBJ2-6	many	CASSTNSDSGANVLTF	TGTGCCAGCAGCACTAACTCAGACTCTGGGGCCAACGTCCTGACTTTC
TRBD2	TRBV28	TRBJ2-1	many	CASSFKTSGRPYNEQFF	TGTGCCAGCAGTTTCAAAACTAGCGGGAGACCCTACAATGAGCAGTTCTTC
TRBD1	TRBV20-1	TRBJ1-4	.	CSAARQGAELYEKLFF	TGCAGCGCCGCAAGACAGGGGGCGGAACTCTATGAAAAACTGTTTTTT
.	TRBV6-2/TRBV6-3	TRBJ1-5	many	CASTMDSSYNQPQHF	TGTGCCAGCACTATGGACAGTTCCTACAATCAGCCCCAGCATTTT
.	TRBV29-1	TRBJ1-2	many	CSVEIWQQGTSYGYTF	TGCAGCGTTGAAATTTGGCAGCAAGGGACATCGTATGGCTACACCTTC
.	TRBV7-9	TRBJ2-5	few	CASSKSPTYQETQYF	TGTGCCAGCAGCAAAAGTCCAACGTACCAAGAGACCCAGTACTTC
.	TRBV7-2	TRBJ1-2	many	CASSLVSFSFNYGYTF	TGTGCCAGCAGCTTAGTGTCCTTTAGCTTTAACTATGGCTACACCTTC
.	TRBV10-3	TRBJ1-1	many	CAISDVRNTEAFF	TGTGCCATCAGTGATGTGAGGAACACTGAAGCTTTCTTT
TRBD2	TRBV10-3	TRBJ2-3	many	CAIRIPAAGGRTDTQYF	TGTGCCATCAGGATCCCAGCGGCGGGAGGGAGAACAGATACGCAGTATTTT
TRBD2	TRBV28	TRBJ2-3	many	CASSPVGITSDASTDTQYF	TGTGCCAGCAGCCCCGTCGGTATCACTAGCGACGCTAGCACAGATACGCAGTATTTT
TRBD1	TRBV7-8	TRBJ1-4	.	CASSLDRGNEKLFF	TGTGCCAGCAGCCTCGACAGGGGGAATGAAAAACTGTTTTTT
.	TRBV12-3/TRBV12-4	TRBJ2-1	many	CASSYIRGINEQFF	TGTGCCAGCAGCTACATCAGGGGAATCAATGAGCAGTTCTTC
.	TRBV6-2/TRBV6-3	TRBJ2-5	.	CASSPGHPTAQYF	TGTGCCAGCAGTCCGGGACATCCGACGGCCCAGTACTTC
TRBD1	TRBV28	TRBJ1-5	many	CASLPPGGFQPQHF	TGTGCCAGTCTCCCGCCAGGGGGCTTTCAGCCCCAGCATTTT
.	TRBV6-1	TRBJ2-7	many	CASSNVGEQYF	TGTGCCAGCAGTAACGTAGGCGAGCAGTACTTC
.	TRBV7-8	TRBJ1-6	.	CASSLEPFSNSPLHF	TGTGCCAGCAGCTTAGAACCGTTTAGTAATTCACCCCTCCACTTT
.	TRBV20-1	TRBJ2-6	many	CSAQGWGANVLTF	TGCAGCGCACAGGGCTGGGGGGCCAACGTCCTGACTTTC
.	TRBV4-1	TRBJ1-2	.	CASSHPMENPSKGYTF	TGCGCCAGCAGCCATCCGATGGAGAATCCGTCGAAGGGCTACACCTTC
.	TRBV29-1	TRBJ2-3	many	CSVEDRNLADTQYF	TGCAGCGTTGAAGATCGGAATTTGGCGGATACGCAGTATTTT
.	TRBV12-3/TRBV12-4	TRBJ2-7	many	CASSWRLGRGSYEQYF	TGTGCCAGCAGTTGGCGGTTGGGAAGAGGGTCCTACGAGCAGTACTTC
.	TRBV28	TRBJ2-3	many	CASSLRPRITTQYF	TGTGCCAGCAGTCTCCGGCCCCGAATAACTACGCAGTATTTT
.	TRBV4-1	TRBJ1-1	.	CASSLEGRANTEAFF	TGCGCCAGCAGCCTCGAGGGACGGGCAAACACTGAAGCTTTCTTT
TRBD1	TRBV12-3/TRBV12-4	TRBJ1-5	many	CASSPTRDRIKSYSNQPQHF	TGTGCCAGCAGCCCGACCCGGGACAGGATAAAATCTTATAGCAATCAGCCCCAGCATTTT
.	TRBV28	TRBJ2-1	many	CASSPRVSSYNEQFF	TGTGCCAGCAGTCCGAGGGTGAGCTCCTACAATGAGCAGTTCTTC
.	TRBV2	TRBJ2-3	many	CASSGLESSTDTQYF	TGTGCCAGCAGTGGACTAGAGTCCTCCACAGATACGCAGTATTTT
TRBD2	TRBV5-1	TRBJ2-1	many	CASTHRSKASGKAWNEQFF	TGCGCCAGCACCCACCGCTCGAAGGCTAGCGGGAAGGCGTGGAATGAGCAGTTCTTC
.	TRBV15	TRBJ1-1	many	CATSRPAGLNTEAFF	TGTGCCACCAGCAGGCCCGCGGGCTTAAACACTGAAGCTTTCTTT
.	TRBV7-2	TRBJ2-5	.	CASSLRIPETQYF	TGTGCCAGCAGCTTGAGGATCCCAGAGACCCAGTACTTC
.	TRBV2	TRBJ1-2	many	CASRGRGSIVTGGYTF	TGTGCCAGCAGAGGTCGGGGGTCGATCGTAACCGGGGGCTACACCTTC
.	TRBV7-9	TRBJ2-5	.	CASSGGYEETQYF	TGTGCCAGCAGCGGGGGCTACGAAGAGACCCAGTACTTC
.	TRBV7-9	TRBJ1-2	many	CASSYPGTAYGYTF	TGTGCCAGCAGCTATCCCGGGACTGCGTATGGCTACACCTTC
TRBD1	TRBV19	TRBJ2-2	few	CASSSRDRAFTNTGELFF	TGTGCCAGTAGTAGCCGGGACAGGGCCTTCACGAACACCGGGGAGCTGTTTTTT
.	TRBV7-9	TRBJ2-1	.	CASKGRQRGGSNEQFF	TGTGCCAGCAAGGGTCGGCAGCGAGGTGGGTCCAATGAGCAGTTCTTC
.	TRBV5-1	TRBJ2-2	few	CASSKLGGQNTGELFF	TGCGCCAGCAGCAAGCTAGGGGGACAGAACACCGGGGAGCTGTTTTTT
.	TRBV20-1	TRBJ1-2	many	CSALSYGYTF	TGCAGTGCCCTATCGTATGGCTACACCTTC
TRBD1	TRBV6-1	TRBJ2-2	many	CASSPWGAGGVSGELFF	TGTGCCAGCAGCCCGTGGGGGGCAGGGGGCGTCTCCGGGGAGCTGTTTTTT
.	TRBV5-1	TRBJ1-2	many	CASRLGYGYTF	TGCGCCAGCAGATTGGGATATGGCTACACCTTC
.	TRBV20-1	TRBJ1-5	many	CSARGGGNQPQHF	TGCAGTGCTAGAGGCGGGGGTAATCAGCCCCAGCATTTT
.	TRBV20-1	TRBJ2-1	few	CSASYRTSSYNEQFF	TGCAGTGCTAGTTACCGGACAAGCTCCTACAATGAGCAGTTCTTC
TRBD1	TRBV5-8	TRBJ1-5	few	CASSLEYGTESNQPQHF	TGTGCCAGCAGCTTGGAATATGGGACAGAAAGCAATCAGCCCCAGCATTTT
.	TRBV7-2	TRBJ2-4	many	CASSFLGRGKNIQYF	TGTGCCAGCAGCTTTTTGGGGCGAGGCAAAAACATTCAGTACTTC
TRBD2	TRBV11-1	TRBJ2-3	.	CASSTRLAGGTDTQYF	TGTGCCAGCAGCACAAGACTAGCGGGGGGCACAGATACGCAGTATTTT
TRBD2	TRBV20-1	TRBJ2-7	.	CSARDGLAGSYEQYF	TGCAGTGCTAGAGATGGACTAGCGGGCTCCTACGAGCAGTACTTC
TRBD1	TRBV6-2/TRBV6-3	TRBJ2-5	many	CASRPLQGPGQETQYF	TGTGCCAGCAGACCCCTACAGGGGCCCGGGCAAGAGACCCAGTACTTC
TRBD1	TRBV25-1	TRBJ2-2	many	CASSKTGWNTGELFF	TGTGCCAGCAGCAAGACAGGGTGGAACACCGGGGAGCTGTTTTTT
TRBD1	TRBV6-1	TRBJ1-6	many	CASSLGTGYRSPLHF	TGTGCCAGCAGCCTTGGGACAGGGTATAGGTCACCCCTCCACTTT
.	TRBV29-1	TRBJ2-1	.	CSTWRYEQFF	TGCAGCACCTGGAGGTATGAGCAGTTCTTC
.	TRBV7-8	TRBJ1-5	many	CASSLGVRAMNQPQHF	TGTGCCAGCAGCCTAGGGGTCAGGGCTATGAATCAGCCCCAGCATTTT
.	TRBV30	TRBJ1-2	many	CAWSVVGDGGYTF	TGTGCCTGGAGTGTTGTAGGGGACGGTGGCTACACCTTC
.	TRBV6-2/TRBV6-3	TRBJ2-4	many	CASSYGADRRLYF	TGTGCCAGCAGTTACGGGGCAGACCGACGTTTGTACTTC
.	TRBV19	TRBJ1-1	.	CASSIRVFSRPVQLPMNTEAFF	TGTGCCAGTAGTATTCGTGTTTTCTCACGTCCGGTGCAGCTACCTATGAACACTGAAGCTTTCTTT
TRBD1	TRBV7-3	TRBJ1-2	few	CASSLVLRGRFHGYTF	TGTGCCAGCAGCTTGGTCCTCAGGGGGAGGTTTCATGGCTACACCTTC
.	TRBV27	TRBJ2-3	many	CASSLSWTTSTDTQYF	TGTGCCAGCAGTTTATCGTGGACTACTAGCACAGATACGCAGTATTTT
TRBD1	TRBV12-3/TRBV12-4	TRBJ2-7	many	CASSSRQGLYEQYF	TGTGCCAGCAGTTCCCGACAGGGGCTCTACGAGCAGTACTTC